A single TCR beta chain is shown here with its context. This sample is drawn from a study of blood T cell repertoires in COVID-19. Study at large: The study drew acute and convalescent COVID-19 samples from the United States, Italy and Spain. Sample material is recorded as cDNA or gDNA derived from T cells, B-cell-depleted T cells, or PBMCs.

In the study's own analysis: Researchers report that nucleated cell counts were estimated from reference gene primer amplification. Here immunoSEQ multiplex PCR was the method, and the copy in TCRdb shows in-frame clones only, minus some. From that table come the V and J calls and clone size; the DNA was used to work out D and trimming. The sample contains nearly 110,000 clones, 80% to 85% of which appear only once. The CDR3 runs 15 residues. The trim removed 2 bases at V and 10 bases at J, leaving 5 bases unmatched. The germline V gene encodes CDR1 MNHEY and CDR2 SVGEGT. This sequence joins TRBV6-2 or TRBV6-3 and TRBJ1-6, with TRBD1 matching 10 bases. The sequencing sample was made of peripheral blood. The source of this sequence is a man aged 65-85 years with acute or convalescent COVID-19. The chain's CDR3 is CASSYPRTGGSPLHF. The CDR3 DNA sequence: TGTGCCAGCAGTTACCCTCGGACAGGGGGGTCACCCCTCCACTTT.